These 17 T cell receptor beta chains were all obtained from the same sample, sequenced in a study of blood T cell repertoires in COVID-19. Profiling relied on immunoSEQ multiplex PCR, and the TCRdb table lists in-frame clones only, not all of them. The table shows roughly 88,000 clones, with about 93% occurring only once. Material: peripheral blood. All receptors come from a woman in her forties or fifties in a cohort sampled during active COVID-19.

The chain couples TRBV25-1 to TRBJ1-1; 9 bases align to TRBD1. This CDR3 has 15 amino acids. V shed 1 base and J 8 bases; nucleotides not matched to a gene: 8. Germline values: CDR1 MGHDK, CDR2 SYGVNS. CDR3 DNA: TGTGCCAGCAGTGAATCCGGGACAGGGTCAAACGAAGCTTTCTTT. Its protein is CASSESGTGSNEAFF.

The gene calls are TRBV5-1 and TRBJ2-2; a possible D gene is TRBD1 (5 bases). V gave up 2 bases and J gave up 3 bases, with 14 bases separating them. The germline V gene encodes CDR1 SGHRS and CDR2 YFSETQ. The CDR3 totals 16 residues. CDR3 region: CASSFRGSPHTGELFF. Here the CDR3 DNA reads TGCGCCAGCAGCTTTAGGGGATCCCCGCACACCGGGGAGCTGTTTTTT.

CDR3 DNA sequence: TGCGCCAGCAGCCAAGATTTAAGCTCTGAGCAGTTCTTC. Translation: CASSQDLSSEQFF. The rearrangement uses TRBV4-1 and TRBJ2-1; D gene ambiguous. The CDR3 extends over 13 amino acids. V was cut by 0 bases and J by 9 bases, with 9 bases left in between. From germline, CDR1 is MGHRA and CDR2 YSYEKL.

This clone was picked up a small number of times. The chain uses TRBV18 and TRBJ2-1; 11 bases line up with TRBD2. Germline V gene lookup returns CDR1 KGHSH and CDR2 LQKENI. The ends lost 1 base at V and 8 bases at J; junction bases unmatched: 7. There are 16 residues in the CDR3. The CDR3 region has the DNA TGTGCCAGCTCACCACTAGCGGGAGGGCCGTTGGATGAGCAGTTCTTC. Protein product: CASSPLAGGPLDEQFF.

V and J are TRBV7-8 and TRBJ1-1; D unclear. V shed 8 bases and J shed 1 base, with 14 bases lying between them. CDR3 length equals 14 residues. CDR1 is SGHVS and CDR2 is FQNEAQ in the germline V gene. This chain's CDR3 is CASLLGGTNTEAFF. CDR3 in DNA: TGTGCCAGCTTATTGGGAGGCACGAACACTGAAGCTTTCTTT.

Only a few counts were recorded for this clone. The rearrangement uses TRBV5-1 and TRBJ2-7; D possibly corresponds to TRBD2 (6 bases). The CDR3 is 15 residues long. Trimming removed 4 bases from V and 3 bases from J, with 17 bases in between. Germline assignment: CDR1 SGHRS and CDR2 YFSETQ. CDR3 sequence: CASSAGHRRGYEQYF. Here the CDR3 DNA reads TGCGCCAGCAGCGCCGGACACCGGAGGGGCTACGAGCAGTACTTC.

The gene calls are TRBV7-8 and TRBJ2-7; 7 positions agree with TRBD2. The CDR3 sequence is 17 residues long. The J segment lost 1 base and the V segment lost 1 base, leaving 10 bases of the junction unmatched. CDR1 and CDR2 (germline): SGHVS, FQNEAQ. The DNA for the CDR3 is TGTGCCAGCAGCTTAGGTCGTCGGCGGGGGTCTTCCTACGAGCAGTACTTC. Its protein is CASSLGRRRGSSYEQYF. Based on the CDR3 plus reference TRBV7-8 and TRBJ2-7, the full variable domain is GAGVSQSPRYKVAKRGQDVALRCDPISGHVSLFWYQQALGQGPEFLTYFQNEAQLDKSGLPSDRFFAERPEGSVSTLKIQRTQQEDSAVYLCASSLGRRRGSSYEQYFGPGTRLTVT.

This clone has only one observation. This chain joins TRBV7-9 and TRBJ1-5, with unresolved D. Germline CDR1 and CDR2: SEHNR and FQNEAQ (reference sequence). The CDR3 spans 15 residues. V was shortened by 4 bases and J by 2 bases, with 12 bases between the two germline ends. The CDR3 nucleotides are TGTGCCAGCAGCTCCTCAGAGGGCGGCAATCAGCCCCAGCATTTT. Translating it yields CASSSSEGGNQPQHF.

The J gene is TRBJ2-3, the V gene TRBV7-9; 11 bases line up with TRBD2. The CDR3 is 17 residues long. The germline gives CDR1 SEHNR, CDR2 FQNEAQ (reference sequence). The V and J ends lost 5 bases and 0 bases, in that order; junction bases with no gene match: 7. The CDR3 coding sequence is TGTGCCAGCAGCCCGACGGGACTAGCGGTTAGCACAGATACGCAGTATTTT. Translation gives CASSPTGLAVSTDTQYF. Complete variable domain (other parts from reference TRBV7-9 and TRBJ2-3): DTGVSQNPRHKITKRGQNVTFRCDPISEHNRLYWYRQTLGQGPEFLTYFQNEAQLEKSRLLSDRFSAERPKGSFSTLEIQRTEQGDSAMYLCASSPTGLAVSTDTQYFGPGTRLTVL.

This sequence joins TRBV11-3 and TRBJ2-1; possible D gene TRBD1, 6 bases. Trimming took 1 base from V and 8 from J, leaving 18 bases between them. The germline CDR1 and CDR2 sequences are SGHNT and YENEEA. The CDR3 has 16 amino acids. This chain's CDR3 is CASSLGLNTGLDEQFF. For the CDR3, the DNA is TGTGCCAGCAGCTTAGGTCTCAATACAGGGTTGGATGAGCAGTTCTTC.

J is TRBJ2-1 and V is TRBV18; D is possibly TRBD1 (5 bases). The CDR3 loop spans 13 amino acids. V gave up 6 bases and J gave up 10 bases, with 16 bases separating them. Per germline, CDR1 KGHSH and CDR2 LQKENI. Here the CDR3 DNA reads TGTGCCAGCTCGCAAGGAGACAGAAGAGAGCAGTTCTTC. As protein: CASSQGDRREQFF.

This chain joins TRBV27 and TRBJ1-1; 9 bases map to TRBD1. CDR1 and CDR2 from the germline V gene are MNHEY and SMNVEV (reference sequence). The ends lost 0 bases at V and 5 bases at J; junction bases unmatched: 7. The CDR3 consists of 16 residues. This CDR3 reads CASSLSGTGIGTEAFF. In nucleotides, the CDR3 is TGTGCCAGCAGTTTATCCGGGACAGGGATCGGTACTGAAGCTTTCTTT.

This rearrangement joins TRBV7-2 to TRBJ1-4, with 8 bases aligning to TRBD1. The CDR3 loop spans 14 amino acids. From germline, CDR1 is SGHTA and CDR2 FQGNSA. V gave up 5 bases and J gave up 7 bases; unmatched junction bases: 6. This CDR3 reads CASSPDRGGEKLFF. The CDR3 DNA reads TGTGCCAGCAGCCCCGACAGGGGAGGTGAAAAACTGTTTTTT.

The chain couples TRBV28 to TRBJ2-2; maybe TRBD2 (7 bases). The CDR3 is 16 amino acids. Trimming cost V 7 bases and J 5 bases, with 20 bases left between them. Per the germline V gene, CDR1 is MDHEN and CDR2 is SYDVKM. The CDR3 spells CASTIPRGGGTGELFF. As DNA, the CDR3 is TGTGCCAGCACCATACCCCGGGGAGGGGGGACCGGGGAGCTGTTTTTT.

V and J are TRBV4-1 and TRBJ1-2; a weak D match, TRBD1 (6 bases). The V gene lost 1 base and the J gene lost 1 base, with 16 bases spanning the gap. The CDR3 runs to 17 residues. Germline lookup yields CDR1 MGHRA and CDR2 YSYEKL. CDR3 bases: TGCGCCAGCAGCCAAGTATTCAGGACAGAAAATAACTATGGCTACACCTTC. It specifies CASSQVFRTENNYGYTF.

The V call is TRBV19, the J call TRBJ2-7; TRBD1 might be the D (5 bases). The V gene's germline CDR1 is LNHDA and CDR2 SQIVND (reference sequence). The CDR3 loop spans 16 amino acids. V was clipped by 3 bases and J by 1 base, with 16 bases between them. This CDR3 reads CASSMGQSGLSYEQYF. The CDR3 DNA is TGTGCCAGTAGTATGGGCCAGTCAGGGCTGTCCTACGAGCAGTACTTC.

This chain uses TRBV6-2 or TRBV6-3 with TRBJ2-3; 10 bases line up with TRBD1. The J segment lost 6 bases and the V segment lost 5 bases, leaving 11 bases of the junction unmatched. Germline CDR1 and CDR2: MNHEY and SVGEGT. There are 16 residues in the CDR3. CDR3: CASSSRGDRGRDTQYF. CDR3 sequence (DNA): TGTGCCAGCAGTAGCCGAGGGGACAGGGGTCGGGATACGCAGTATTTT.